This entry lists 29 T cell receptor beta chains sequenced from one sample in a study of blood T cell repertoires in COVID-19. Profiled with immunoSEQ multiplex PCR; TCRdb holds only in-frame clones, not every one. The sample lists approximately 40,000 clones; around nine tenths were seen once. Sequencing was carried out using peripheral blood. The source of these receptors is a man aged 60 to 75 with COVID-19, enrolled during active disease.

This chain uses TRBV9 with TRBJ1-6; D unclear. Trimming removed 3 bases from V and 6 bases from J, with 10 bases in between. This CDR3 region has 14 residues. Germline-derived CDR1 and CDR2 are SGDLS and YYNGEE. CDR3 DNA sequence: TGTGCCAGCAGCGCCGGACTGATTAATTCACCCCTCCACTTT. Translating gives CASSAGLINSPLHF.

The CDR3 sequence: CASGPGGGNYGYTF. The CDR3 bases are TGTGCTAGTGGTCCCGGCGGGGGCAACTATGGCTACACCTTC. The chain couples TRBV12-5 to TRBJ1-2; the D gene is possibly TRBD1 (6 bases). Germline lookup yields CDR1 LGHNT and CDR2 FRNRAP. V was pared by 5 bases and J by 2 bases, with 12 bases between. CDR3 length: 14 amino acids.

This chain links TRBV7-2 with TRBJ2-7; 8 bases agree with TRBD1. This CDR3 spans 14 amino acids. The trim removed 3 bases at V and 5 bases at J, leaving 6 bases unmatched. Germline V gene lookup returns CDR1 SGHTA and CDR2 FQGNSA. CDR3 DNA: TGTGCCAGCAGCTTTACAGGGGGAATTGACGAGCAGTACTTC. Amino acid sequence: CASSFTGGIDEQYF.

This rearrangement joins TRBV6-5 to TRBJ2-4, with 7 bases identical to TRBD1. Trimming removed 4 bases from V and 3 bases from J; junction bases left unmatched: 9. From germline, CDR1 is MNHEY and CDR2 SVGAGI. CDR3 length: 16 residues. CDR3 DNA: TGTGCCAGCAGTTCACACAGGGGCGGTTTCAAAAACATTCAGTACTTC. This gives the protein CASSSHRGGFKNIQYF.

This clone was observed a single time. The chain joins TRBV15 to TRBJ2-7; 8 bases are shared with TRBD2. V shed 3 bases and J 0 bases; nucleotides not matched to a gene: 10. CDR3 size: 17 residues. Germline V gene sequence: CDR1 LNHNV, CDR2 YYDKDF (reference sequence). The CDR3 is CATSRVGGGPPSYEQYF. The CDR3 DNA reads TGTGCCACCAGCAGGGTTGGCGGGGGGCCCCCCTCCTACGAGCAGTACTTC.

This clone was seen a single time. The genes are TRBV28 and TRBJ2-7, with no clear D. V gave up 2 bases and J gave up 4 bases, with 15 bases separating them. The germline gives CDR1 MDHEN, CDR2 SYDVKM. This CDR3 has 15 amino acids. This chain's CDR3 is CASSLGVGLGYEQYF. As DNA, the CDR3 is TGTGCCAGCAGTTTAGGCGTGGGTCTAGGTTACGAGCAGTACTTC.

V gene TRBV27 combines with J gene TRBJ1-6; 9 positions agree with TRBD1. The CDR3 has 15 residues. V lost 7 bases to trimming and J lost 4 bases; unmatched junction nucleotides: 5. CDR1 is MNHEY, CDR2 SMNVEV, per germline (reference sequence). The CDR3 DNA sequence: TGTGCCAGCAAACCCGGGACAGGGTATAATTCACCCCTCCACTTT. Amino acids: CASKPGTGYNSPLHF.

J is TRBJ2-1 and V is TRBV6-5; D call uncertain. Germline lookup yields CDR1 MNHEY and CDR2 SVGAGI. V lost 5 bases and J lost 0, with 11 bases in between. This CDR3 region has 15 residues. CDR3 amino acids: CASSLQWSSYNEQFF. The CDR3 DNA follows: TGTGCCAGCAGTCTCCAGTGGAGCTCCTACAATGAGCAGTTCTTC.

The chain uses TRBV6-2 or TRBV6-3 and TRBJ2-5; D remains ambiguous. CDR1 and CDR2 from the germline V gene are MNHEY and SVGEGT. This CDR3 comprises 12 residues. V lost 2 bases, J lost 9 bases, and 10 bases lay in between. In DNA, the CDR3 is TGTGCCAGCAGTTACACCGGTCGAGCCCAGTACTTC. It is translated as CASSYTGRAQYF.

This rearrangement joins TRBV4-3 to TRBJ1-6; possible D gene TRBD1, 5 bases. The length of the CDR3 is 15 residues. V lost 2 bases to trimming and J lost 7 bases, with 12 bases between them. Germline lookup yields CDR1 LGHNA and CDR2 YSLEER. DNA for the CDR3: TGCGCCAGCAGCCAAACAAACTCAGGGAATTCACCCCTCCACTTT. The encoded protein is CASSQTNSGNSPLHF.

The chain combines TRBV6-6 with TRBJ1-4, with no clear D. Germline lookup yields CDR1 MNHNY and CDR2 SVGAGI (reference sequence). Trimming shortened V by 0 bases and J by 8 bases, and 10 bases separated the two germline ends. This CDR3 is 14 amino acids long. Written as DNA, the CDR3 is TGTGCCAGCAGTTACTCTGATTCTATGGAAAAACTGTTTTTT. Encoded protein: CASSYSDSMEKLFF.

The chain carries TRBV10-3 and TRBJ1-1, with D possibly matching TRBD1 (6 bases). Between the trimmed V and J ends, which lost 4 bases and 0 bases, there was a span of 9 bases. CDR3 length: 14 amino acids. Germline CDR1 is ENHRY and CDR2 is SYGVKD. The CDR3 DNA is TGTGCCATCAGTGCAGGGGCTTTGAACACTGAAGCTTTCTTT. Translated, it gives CAISAGALNTEAFF.

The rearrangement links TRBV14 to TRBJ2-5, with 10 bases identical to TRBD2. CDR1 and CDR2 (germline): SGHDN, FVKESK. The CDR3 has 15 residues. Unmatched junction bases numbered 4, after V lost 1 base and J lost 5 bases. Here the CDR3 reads CASSQGLAGAETQYF. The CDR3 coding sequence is TGTGCCAGCAGCCAAGGGCTAGCGGGAGCTGAGACCCAGTACTTC.

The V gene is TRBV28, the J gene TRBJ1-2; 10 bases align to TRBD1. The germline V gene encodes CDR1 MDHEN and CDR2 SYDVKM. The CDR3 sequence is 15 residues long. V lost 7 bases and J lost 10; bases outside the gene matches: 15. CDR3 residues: CASTTNGGTGETYTF. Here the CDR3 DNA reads TGTGCCAGCACCACCAACGGAGGGACAGGGGAGACCTACACCTTC.

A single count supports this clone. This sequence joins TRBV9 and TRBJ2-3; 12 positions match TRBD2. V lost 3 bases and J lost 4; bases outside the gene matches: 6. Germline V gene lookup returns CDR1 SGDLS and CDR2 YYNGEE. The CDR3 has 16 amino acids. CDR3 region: CASSATSGSRADTQYF. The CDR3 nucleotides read TGTGCCAGCAGCGCGACTAGCGGGAGTCGGGCAGATACGCAGTATTTT. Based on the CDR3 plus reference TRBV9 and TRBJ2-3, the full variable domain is DSGVTQTPKHLITATGQRVTLRCSPRSGDLSVYWYQQSLDQGLQFLIQYYNGEERAKGNILERFSAQQFPDLHSELNLSSLELGDSALYFCASSATSGSRADTQYFGPGTRLTVL.

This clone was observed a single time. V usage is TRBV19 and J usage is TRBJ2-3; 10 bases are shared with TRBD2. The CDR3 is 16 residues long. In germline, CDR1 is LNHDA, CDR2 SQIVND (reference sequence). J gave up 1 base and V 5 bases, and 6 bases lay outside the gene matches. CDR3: CASSSLAGVGTDTQYF. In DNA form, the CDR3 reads TGTGCCAGTAGTTCCCTAGCGGGAGTGGGCACAGATACGCAGTATTTT.

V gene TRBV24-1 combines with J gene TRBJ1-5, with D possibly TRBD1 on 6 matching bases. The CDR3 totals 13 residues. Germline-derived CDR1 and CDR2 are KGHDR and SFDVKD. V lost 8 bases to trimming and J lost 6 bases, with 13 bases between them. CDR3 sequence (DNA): TGTGCCACCAAAGGTGGGGGCGGTCAGCCCCAGCATTTT. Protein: CATKGGGGQPQHF.

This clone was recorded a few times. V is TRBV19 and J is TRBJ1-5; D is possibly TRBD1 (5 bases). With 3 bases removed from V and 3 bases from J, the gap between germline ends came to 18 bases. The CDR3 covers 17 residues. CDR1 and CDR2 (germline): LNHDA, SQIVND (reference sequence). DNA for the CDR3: TGTGCCAGTAGTATCCTACGGCAGGGTATAGCCAATCAGCCCCAGCATTTT. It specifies CASSILRQGIANQPQHF.

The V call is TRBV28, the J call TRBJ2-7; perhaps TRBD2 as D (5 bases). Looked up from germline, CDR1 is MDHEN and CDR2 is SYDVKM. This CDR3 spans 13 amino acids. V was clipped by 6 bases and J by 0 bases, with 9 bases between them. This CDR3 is CASSPGSSYEQYF. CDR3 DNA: TGTGCCAGCAGCCCGGGGTCCTCCTACGAGCAGTACTTC.

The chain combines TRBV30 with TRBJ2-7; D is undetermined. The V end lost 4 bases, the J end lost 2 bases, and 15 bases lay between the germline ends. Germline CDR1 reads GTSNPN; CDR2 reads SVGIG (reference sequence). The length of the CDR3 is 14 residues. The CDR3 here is CAWNLGTATYEQYF. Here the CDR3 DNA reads TGTGCCTGGAATTTAGGTACAGCTACCTACGAGCAGTACTTC.

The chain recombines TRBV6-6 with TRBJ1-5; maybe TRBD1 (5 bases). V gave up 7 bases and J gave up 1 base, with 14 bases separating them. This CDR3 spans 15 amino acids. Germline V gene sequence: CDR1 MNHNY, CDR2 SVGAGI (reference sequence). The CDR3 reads CASTQWGESNQPQHF. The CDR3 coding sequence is TGTGCCAGCACCCAATGGGGGGAGAGCAATCAGCCCCAGCATTTT.

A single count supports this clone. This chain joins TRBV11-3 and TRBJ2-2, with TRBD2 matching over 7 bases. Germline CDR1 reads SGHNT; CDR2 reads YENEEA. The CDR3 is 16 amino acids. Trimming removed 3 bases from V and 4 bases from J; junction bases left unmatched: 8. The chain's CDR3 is CASSFGVGEGTGELFF. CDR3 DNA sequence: TGTGCCAGCAGCTTCGGCGTCGGGGAGGGCACCGGGGAGCTGTTTTTT.

CDR3 DNA sequence: TGTGCCAGCAGTTTAACAGGGTTCGGCGAGCAGTACTTC. Its protein is CASSLTGFGEQYF. This chain connects TRBV12-3 or TRBV12-4 to TRBJ2-7; D possibly corresponds to TRBD1 (6 bases). The ends were cut back, 2 bases at V and 6 bases at J, with 11 bases in the middle. CDR3 length: 13 amino acids.

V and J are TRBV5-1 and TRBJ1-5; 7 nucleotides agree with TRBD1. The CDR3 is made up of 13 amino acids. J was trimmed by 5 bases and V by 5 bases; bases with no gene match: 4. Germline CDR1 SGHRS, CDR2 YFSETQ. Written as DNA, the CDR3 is TGCGCCAGCAGGACAGGGTTGGATCAGCCCCAGCATTTT. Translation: CASRTGLDQPQHF.

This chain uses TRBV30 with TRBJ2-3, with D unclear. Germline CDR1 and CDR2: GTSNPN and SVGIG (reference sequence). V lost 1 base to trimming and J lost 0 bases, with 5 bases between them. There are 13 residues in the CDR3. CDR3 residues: CAWSAVSTDTQYF. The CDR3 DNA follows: TGTGCCTGGAGTGCGGTGAGCACAGATACGCAGTATTTT.

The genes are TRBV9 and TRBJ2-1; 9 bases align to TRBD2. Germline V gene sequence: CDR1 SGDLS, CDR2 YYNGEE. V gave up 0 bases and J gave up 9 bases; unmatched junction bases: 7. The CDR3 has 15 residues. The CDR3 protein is CASSVGGLAGREQFF. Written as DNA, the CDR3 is TGTGCCAGCAGCGTAGGGGGACTAGCCGGGCGTGAGCAGTTCTTC. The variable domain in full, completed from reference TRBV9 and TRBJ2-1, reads DSGVTQTPKHLITATGQRVTLRCSPRSGDLSVYWYQQSLDQGLQFLIQYYNGEERAKGNILERFSAQQFPDLHSELNLSSLELGDSALYFCASSVGGLAGREQFFGPGTRLTVL.

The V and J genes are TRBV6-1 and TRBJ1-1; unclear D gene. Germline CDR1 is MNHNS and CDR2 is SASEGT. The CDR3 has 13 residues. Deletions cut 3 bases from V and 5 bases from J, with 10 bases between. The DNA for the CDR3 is TGTGCCAGCAGTGAGGCGGGAGGGACTGAAGCTTTCTTT. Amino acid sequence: CASSEAGGTEAFF.

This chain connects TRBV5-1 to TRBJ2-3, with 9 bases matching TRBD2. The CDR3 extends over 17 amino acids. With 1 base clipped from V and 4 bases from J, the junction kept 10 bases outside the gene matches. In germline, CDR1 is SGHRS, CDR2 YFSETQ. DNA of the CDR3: TGCGCCAGCAGCTTGTCCCTAAGGCGGGAGGGATCAGATACGCAGTATTTT. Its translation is CASSLSLRREGSDTQYF.

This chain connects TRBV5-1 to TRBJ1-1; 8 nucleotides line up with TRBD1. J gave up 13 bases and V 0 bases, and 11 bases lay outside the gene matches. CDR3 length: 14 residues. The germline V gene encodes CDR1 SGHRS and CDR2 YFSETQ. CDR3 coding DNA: TGCGCCAGCAGCTTGGGTCGTGACAGGGGAATGGATTTCTTT. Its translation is CASSLGRDRGMDFF.